This T cell receptor beta chain was profiled in a study of T cells in Graves' hyperthyroidism and ophthalmopathy. Study-level results: In blood, most of the thyroid clonotypes expanded above 0.001 were also present.

The study defined stable Graves' hyperthyroidism as no ophthalmopathy progression within 18 months. The table lists this clonotype with many counts. Its antigen is unidentified. The germline gives CDR1 LGHNA, CDR2 YNFKEQ. Trimming shortened V by 5 bases and J by 5 bases, and 13 bases separated the two germline ends. The CDR3 covers 13 residues. The source material, RNA transcripts, was used to amplify TCR beta CDR3 regions. Researchers ran a first-round RT-PCR on the TCR CDR3 using the HTBI primer set. TCRdb independently ran MiXCR on the multiplex PCR reads; one entry per CDR3 protein. The table shows around 800,000 distinct CDR3 sequences, with roughly 37% occurring only once.

Sequencing was carried out using blood. The chain employs TRBV4-2 and TRBJ2-7; the D gene is possibly TRBD1 (6 bases). The sequence was collected from a man aged 18 to 30 with Graves' hyperthyroidism. The CDR3 nucleotides read TGTGCCAGCAGCGAGTTAAGGGACAACGAGCAGTACTTC. Its protein product is CASSELRDNEQYF.